What follows are 32 T cell receptor beta chains derived from one specimen sequenced in a study of cytomegalovirus exposure and HLA in healthy donors. The PCR had 60 Vbeta and 13 Jbeta primers. The table came from immunoSEQ multiplex PCR; TCRdb's copy has only in-frame clones and leaves some out. Among around 250,000 clones, about 86% were seen once, and the ten largest hold about 8%. Sequencing was performed on PBMCs. Source of these receptors: a woman aged 55-69 years in good health and CMV-seropositive.

The chain has TRBV19 and TRBJ1-2; D perhaps matches TRBD1 (6 bases). This CDR3 spans 16 amino acids. CDR1 is LNHDA and CDR2 is SQIVND in the germline V gene (reference sequence). Trimming removed 6 bases at V and 0 bases at J, with 17 bases between. Written as DNA, the CDR3 is TGTGCCAGTAGCTGGGGGGGACACCAAGCTAACTATGGCTACACCTTC. This encodes CASSWGGHQANYGYTF.

This CDR3 reads CASSTGPSSGANVLTF. CDR3 DNA sequence: TGTGCCAGCAGTACCGGTCCTAGCTCTGGGGCCAACGTCCTGACTTTC. The chain recombines TRBV27 with TRBJ2-6; D is uncertain. V was pared by 5 bases and J by 0 bases, with 11 bases between. The germline CDR1 and CDR2 sequences are MNHEY and SMNVEV (reference sequence). The CDR3 has 16 amino acids.

CDR3 region: CASSLLRAYEQYF. CDR3 DNA sequence: TGTGCCAGCAGCTTATTGAGGGCGTACGAGCAGTACTTC. This rearrangement joins TRBV7-8 to TRBJ2-7; D perhaps matches TRBD2 (5 bases). Germline V lookup: CDR1 SGHVS, CDR2 FQNEAQ. Deletions cut 2 bases from V and 4 bases from J, with 9 bases between. This CDR3 is built from 13 residues.

This chain connects TRBV9 to TRBJ2-7; D gene uncertain. V lost 0 bases and J 2 bases, leaving 12 bases between the germline ends. The length of the CDR3 is 15 residues. Germline lookup yields CDR1 SGDLS and CDR2 YYNGEE. The CDR3 DNA sequence: TGTGCCAGCAGCGTAGGGTGGGCCACGACCTACGAGCAGTACTTC. Amino acid sequence: CASSVGWATTYEQYF.

This chain joins TRBV10-3 and TRBJ2-5; 13 bases fit TRBD2. Germline values: CDR1 ENHRY, CDR2 SYGVKD. The V segment lost 10 bases and the J segment 3 bases; nucleotides outside the gene matches: 2. The CDR3 runs 13 residues. The DNA of the CDR3 is TGTGCCACCGGGACTAGCGGGAAAGAGACCCAGTACTTC. Translated, it gives CATGTSGKETQYF.

The chain carries TRBV7-3 and TRBJ2-7; perhaps TRBD2 as D (6 bases). Germline V gives CDR1 SGHTA, CDR2 FQGTGA. This CDR3 has 13 amino acids. Trimming cost V 0 bases and J 5 bases, with 8 bases left between them. This chain's CDR3 is CASSLTTSHEQYF. The CDR3 DNA reads TGTGCCAGCAGCTTAACGACTAGTCACGAGCAGTACTTC.

The chain joins TRBV18 to TRBJ1-1, with 8 positions matching TRBD1. Germline V gene data show CDR1 as KGHSH and CDR2 as LQKENI. V dropped 8 bases and J dropped 0; count of bases not matched to a gene: 5. The CDR3 has 14 amino acids. In DNA, the CDR3 is TGTGCCAGCGCCGGACAGGGAATGAACACTGAAGCTTTCTTT. This codes for CASAGQGMNTEAFF.

The CDR3 nucleotides are TGTGCCAGCAGCTTTGTACAGGGTTACGGCTACACCTTC. Its translation: CASSFVQGYGYTF. The V and J genes are TRBV7-9 and TRBJ1-2; perhaps TRBD1 as D (6 bases). V was clipped by 3 bases and J by 8 bases, with 13 bases between them. The CDR3 extends over 13 amino acids. From germline, CDR1 is SEHNR and CDR2 FQNEAQ (reference sequence).

This sequence joins TRBV30 and TRBJ1-3; 8 bases match TRBD1. V lost 4 bases, J lost 3 bases, and 5 bases stayed unmatched. The CDR3 extends over 14 amino acids. Germline V gives CDR1 GTSNPN, CDR2 SVGIG (reference sequence). The CDR3 loop is CAWTRQGYGNTIYF. In DNA, the CDR3 is TGTGCCTGGACCCGACAGGGGTATGGAAACACCATATATTTT.

This clone was seen a few times. The J gene is TRBJ1-2, the V gene TRBV29-1; no clear D gene. Trimming shortened V by 3 bases and J by 4 bases, and 9 bases separated the two germline ends. This CDR3 comprises 12 residues. Looked up from germline, CDR1 is SQVTM and CDR2 is ANQGSEA. CDR3 sequence: CSVDRNSYGYTF. CDR3 nucleotides: TGCAGCGTTGACAGGAACAGCTATGGCTACACCTTC.

This clone came up a few times. The J gene is TRBJ2-3, the V gene TRBV5-8; 8 bases agree with TRBD1. CDR1 is SGHTS, CDR2 YDEGEE, per germline. The CDR3 has 15 amino acids. The ends lost 3 bases at V and 7 bases at J; junction bases unmatched: 10. The CDR3 reads CASSSMRTGKNTQYF. As DNA, the CDR3 is TGTGCCAGCAGCTCCATGAGGACAGGGAAAAATACGCAGTATTTT.

The chain employs TRBV18 and TRBJ2-3; TRBD1 agrees at 8 bases. With 0 bases clipped from V and 3 bases from J, the junction kept 2 bases outside the gene matches. This CDR3 region has 15 residues. Germline V gene sequence: CDR1 KGHSH, CDR2 LQKENI. CDR3 coding DNA: TGTGCCAGCTCACCACCGTACAGGGGGACAGATACGCAGTATTTT. This gives the protein CASSPPYRGTDTQYF.

V usage is TRBV2 and J usage is TRBJ2-3, with a tentative D call TRBD1 (5 bases). V lost 3 bases and J 0 bases, leaving 10 bases between the germline ends. This CDR3 spans 15 amino acids. Per the germline V gene, CDR1 is SNHLY and CDR2 is FYNNEI. DNA of the CDR3: TGTGCCAGCAGTGACGTGCCAGGGAGCACAGATACGCAGTATTTT. It yields the protein CASSDVPGSTDTQYF.

The CDR3 is CASSYSGKTDTQYF. The CDR3, as DNA: TGCGCCAGCAGCTATAGCGGGAAAACAGATACGCAGTATTTT. The rearrangement links TRBV5-1 to TRBJ2-3; 8 positions match TRBD2. V lost 3 bases and J lost 3; bases outside the gene matches: 3. CDR3 length: 14 amino acids. Germline V CDR1 and CDR2: SGHRS, YFSETQ. Full variable domain (remainder filled in from reference TRBV5-1 and TRBJ2-3): KAGVTQTPRYLIKTRGQQVTLSCSPISGHRSVSWYQQTPGQGLQFLFEYFSETQRNKGNFPGRFSGRQFSNSRSEMNVSTLELGDSALYLCASSYSGKTDTQYFGPGTRLTVL.

This rearrangement joins TRBV11-3 to TRBJ1-1; perhaps TRBD1 as D (6 bases). CDR1 is SGHNT, CDR2 YENEEA, per germline. The CDR3 length is 13 residues. The V and J ends lost 5 bases and 3 bases respectively, with 10 bases between them. The CDR3 DNA reads TGTGCCAGCAGCGCACAGGGTTACACTGAAGCTTTCTTT. Translated, it gives CASSAQGYTEAFF.

The J gene is TRBJ1-5, the V gene TRBV6-1; weak D call: TRBD1 (6 bases). The CDR3 loop spans 15 amino acids. Looked up from germline, CDR1 is MNHNS and CDR2 is SASEGT. The ends were cut back, 5 bases at V and 1 base at J, with 12 bases in the middle. The CDR3 reads CASSPLTGSNQPQHF. CDR3 in DNA: TGTGCCAGCAGTCCGTTGACAGGAAGCAATCAGCCCCAGCATTTT.

The V call is TRBV5-1, the J call TRBJ2-1; possible D gene TRBD2, 6 bases. Germline CDR1 SGHRS, CDR2 YFSETQ. Trimming removed 0 bases from V and 0 bases from J, with 16 bases in between. This CDR3 region has 18 residues. CDR3 bases: TGCGCCAGCAGCTTGGATGCGTGGGAGGATCGCTCCTACAATGAGCAGTTCTTC. Translation: CASSLDAWEDRSYNEQFF.

This chain connects TRBV7-3 to TRBJ1-1, with D hard to call. CDR3 size: 13 residues. Germline V gene lookup returns CDR1 SGHTA and CDR2 FQGTGA. Trimming removed 2 bases at V and 7 bases at J, with 11 bases between. The CDR3 bases are TGTGCCAGCAGCTTAGCTAAGACACTTGAAGCTTTCTTT. This gives the protein CASSLAKTLEAFF.

This chain uses TRBV29-1 with TRBJ2-2, with D maybe TRBD1 (7 bases). Between the trimmed V and J ends, which lost 0 bases and 6 bases, there was a span of 17 bases. The CDR3 extends over 16 amino acids. Per germline, CDR1 SQVTM and CDR2 ANQGSEA. The DNA of the CDR3 is TGCAGCGTTGAAGATGAGGAGGCAGGGGGGCCCGGGGAGCTGTTTTTT. Its translation is CSVEDEEAGGPGELFF.

The chain uses TRBV5-1 and TRBJ1-1; 9 nucleotides match TRBD1. Germline CDR1 and CDR2: SGHRS and YFSETQ. V lost 4 bases, J lost 4 bases, and 8 bases stayed unmatched. The CDR3 loop spans 15 amino acids. CDR3: CASSPDGQGSTEAFF. The DNA of the CDR3 is TGCGCCAGCAGCCCAGACGGACAGGGGAGCACTGAAGCTTTCTTT.

The J gene is TRBJ2-1, the V gene TRBV2; perhaps TRBD2 as D (6 bases). There are 12 residues in the CDR3. V was shortened by 3 bases and J by 10 bases, with 10 bases between the two germline ends. Germline V gene data show CDR1 as SNHLY and CDR2 as FYNNEI. The CDR3 here is CASSDMGGEQFF. Written as DNA, the CDR3 is TGTGCCAGCAGTGATATGGGAGGCGAGCAGTTCTTC.

The V gene is TRBV28, the J gene TRBJ1-1, with D hard to call. This CDR3 has 12 amino acids. The ends were cut back, 6 bases at V and 5 bases at J, with 10 bases in the middle. Germline lookup yields CDR1 MDHEN and CDR2 SYDVKM. This CDR3 reads CASRPRVTEAFF. As DNA, the CDR3 is TGTGCCAGCAGACCCCGAGTAACTGAAGCTTTCTTT.

The chain is built from TRBV7-2 and TRBJ2-7; 7 bases are shared with TRBD2. The J segment lost 3 bases and the V segment lost 1 base, leaving 6 bases of the junction unmatched. Per germline, CDR1 SGHTA and CDR2 FQGNSA. The CDR3 contains 15 residues. CDR3 nucleotides: TGTGCCAGCAGCTTAGTGGCGGGAGCCCTCTACGAGCAGTACTTC. Protein sequence: CASSLVAGALYEQYF.

The chain recombines TRBV4-2 with TRBJ2-7; 14 bases line up with TRBD2. This CDR3 contains 17 residues. V was pared by 0 bases and J by 3 bases, with 4 bases of the junction left unmatched. CDR1 and CDR2 (germline): LGHNA, YNFKEQ. For the CDR3, the DNA is TGTGCCAGCAGCCAAGAACGGGGACTAGCGGGAGTCTACGAGCAGTACTTC. Translating it yields CASSQERGLAGVYEQYF.

V gene TRBV5-4 combines with J gene TRBJ2-3; 8 positions agree with TRBD2. Germline CDR1 is SGHNT and CDR2 is YYREEE (reference sequence). The CDR3 loop spans 15 amino acids. With V trimmed by 1 base and J by 4 bases, 5 bases remained unmatched. Written as DNA, the CDR3 is TGTGCCAGCAGCTTGTCCGCGCGGGAGGCAGATACGCAGTATTTT. This sequence encodes CASSLSAREADTQYF.

This clone occurred once. This rearrangement joins TRBV18 to TRBJ1-1; D possibly corresponds to TRBD1 (5 bases). Trimming cost V 6 bases and J 6 bases, with 11 bases left between them. This CDR3 has 12 residues. Germline V gene sequence: CDR1 KGHSH, CDR2 LQKENI. The CDR3 nucleotides read TGTGCCAGCTCCCTGGGGGGGGCTGAAGCTTTCTTT. It translates to CASSLGGAEAFF. Filled out from reference TRBV18 and TRBJ1-1, the complete variable domain reads NAGVMQNPRHLVRRRGQEARLRCSPMKGHSHVYWYRQLPEEGLKFMVYLQKENIIDESGMPKERFSAEFPKEGPSILRIQQVVRGDSAAYFCASSLGGAEAFFGQGTRLTVV.

The chain has TRBV6-1 and TRBJ1-1, with D uncertain. Germline CDR1 MNHNS, CDR2 SASEGT. Trimming stripped 6 bases from V and 1 base from J, with 12 bases between. This CDR3 comprises 14 residues. For the CDR3, the DNA is TGTGCCAGCAGCCCCATGGCAGGGAACACTGAAGCTTTCTTT. Translation gives CASSPMAGNTEAFF.

In this sample, this clone turned up a few times. The gene calls are TRBV27 and TRBJ2-1; TRBD2 might be the D (6 bases). CDR1 MNHEY and CDR2 SMNVEV come from the germline V gene (reference sequence). V was pared by 6 bases and J by 8 bases, with 20 bases between. The CDR3 is 15 residues long. The CDR3 sequence is CASSRRYGGGDEQFF. The CDR3 DNA reads TGTGCCAGCAGCCGCAGGTACGGGGGTGGGGATGAGCAGTTCTTC.

The chain links TRBV5-1 to TRBJ2-3; TRBD2 matches 7 bases. V shed 1 base and J 6 bases; nucleotides not matched to a gene: 5. The CDR3 runs to 14 residues. CDR1 and CDR2 from the germline V gene are SGHRS and YFSETQ. CDR3 in amino acids: CASSLTSVPDTQYF. In DNA, the CDR3 is TGCGCCAGCAGCTTGACTAGCGTGCCCGATACGCAGTATTTT.

This clone was seen once. The chain has TRBV6-5 and TRBJ1-5, with a possible D match to TRBD1 (5 bases). There are 14 residues in the CDR3. V was cut by 2 bases and J by 5 bases, with 10 bases left in between. Germline V lookup: CDR1 MNHEY, CDR2 SVGAGI. The DNA of the CDR3 is TGTGCCAGCAGTTACGGGGCAGGTCATCAGCCCCAGCATTTT. Protein product: CASSYGAGHQPQHF.

The chain employs TRBV12-2 and TRBJ1-2. TRBV12-2 is listed as a pseudogene. This CDR3 spans 13 amino acids. The CDR3 bases are TGTGCAAGTCGCCCCCCGCTAGACTATGGCTACACCTTC. Translation gives CASRPPLDYGYTF.

In this sample, this clone turned up a few times. V and J are TRBV6-1 and TRBJ1-2; TRBD1 matches 8 bases. The CDR3 has 15 residues. After removal of 6 bases from V and 4 bases from J, the junction contained 10 bases not matched to a gene. Germline assignment: CDR1 MNHNS and CDR2 SASEGT. CDR3 sequence reads: CASRTQGAVGYGYTF. In nucleotides, the CDR3 is TGTGCCAGCAGAACCCAGGGGGCTGTAGGCTATGGCTACACCTTC.